This TCR beta chain originates from a study of blood T cell repertoires in COVID-19. Study at large: Samples taken during acute and convalescent COVID-19 were collected in the United States, Italy and Spain. In each case, the material was cDNA or gDNA derived from T cells, B-cell-depleted T cells, or PBMCs.

Trimming at V came to 5 bases and at J to 6 bases, leaving 10 bases not matched to a gene. This CDR3 has 16 amino acids. CDR1 and CDR2 from the germline V gene are MNHEY and SMNVEV (reference sequence). Original analysis: Using reference gene primer amplification, nucleated cell counts were estimated. Sequenced by immunoSEQ multiplex PCR; TCRdb stores in-frame clones only, minus some. The D gene and trimming were derived from the DNA, and the V and J assignments and clone size from that table. The data show about 190,000 clones, 88% seen once. Sequenced material: peripheral blood. This TCR was recovered from a man aged 30-40 years with acute or convalescent COVID-19. This sequence joins TRBV27 and TRBJ1-4; the match to TRBD1 covers 9 bases. The CDR3 loop reads CASSNGLRTGDEKLFF. The CDR3, as DNA: TGTGCCAGCAGTAACGGCCTACGGACAGGGGATGAAAAACTGTTTTTT.